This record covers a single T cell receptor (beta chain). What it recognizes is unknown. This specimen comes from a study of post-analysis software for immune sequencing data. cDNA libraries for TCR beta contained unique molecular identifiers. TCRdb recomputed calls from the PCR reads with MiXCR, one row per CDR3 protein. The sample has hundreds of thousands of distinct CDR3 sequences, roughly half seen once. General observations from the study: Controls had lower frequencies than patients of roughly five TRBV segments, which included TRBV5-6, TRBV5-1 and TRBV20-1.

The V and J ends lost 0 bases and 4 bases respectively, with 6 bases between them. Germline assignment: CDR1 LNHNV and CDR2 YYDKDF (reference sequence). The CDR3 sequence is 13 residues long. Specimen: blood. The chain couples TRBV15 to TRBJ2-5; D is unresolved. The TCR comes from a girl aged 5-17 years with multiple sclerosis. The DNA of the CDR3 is TGTGCCACCAGCAGAGATCCGAGAGAGACCCAGTACTTC. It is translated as CATSRDPRETQYF.